Following are 3 T cell receptor beta chains from one sample sequenced in a study of T cell changes during pregnancy in multiple sclerosis. Produced via immunoSEQ multiplex PCR; TCRdb's table is partial and in-frame only. The table includes more than 90,000 clones, 92% detected once. Sample: peripheral blood, taken in the first trimester of pregnancy. Receptors were obtained from a female donor with multiple sclerosis, enrolled in a pregnancy study.

The rearrangement joins TRBV5-1 to TRBJ2-3; D is possibly TRBD2 (6 bases). This CDR3 region has 17 residues. Germline V gives CDR1 SGHRS, CDR2 YFSETQ. The ends were cut back, 0 bases at V and 3 bases at J, with 17 bases in the middle. The CDR3 sequence is CASSLATAGRGTDTQYF. CDR3 coding DNA: TGCGCCAGCAGCTTGGCTACTGCCGGGAGAGGAACAGATACGCAGTATTTT.

The table lists this clone with a few counts. The J gene is TRBJ1-1, the V gene TRBV28; a possible D gene is TRBD1 (6 bases). From germline, CDR1 is MDHEN and CDR2 SYDVKM. The CDR3 sequence is 15 residues long. Trimming cost V 6 bases and J 1 base, with 15 bases left between them. The CDR3: CASRKDSRPNTEAFF. CDR3 nucleotides: TGTGCCAGCAGGAAGGACAGTAGGCCGAACACTGAAGCTTTCTTT.

The chain couples TRBV27 to TRBJ2-4, with a possible D match to TRBD2 (5 bases). Trimming shortened V by 7 bases and J by 7 bases, and 8 bases separated the two germline ends. Germline V gives CDR1 MNHEY, CDR2 SMNVEV (reference sequence). CDR3 length: 11 residues. The CDR3, as DNA: TGTGCCAGCAACCGCGGGAACATTCAGTACTTC. Amino acids: CASNRGNIQYF.